This TCR beta chain was captured in a study of blood T cell repertoires in COVID-19. The overall study: Spain, Italy and the United States supplied samples that represented acute and convalescent COVID-19. Sources were T cells, B-cell-depleted T cells, or PBMCs; the material itself was cDNA or gDNA.

Assay used: immunoSEQ multiplex PCR; TCRdb lists only in-frame clones, some missing. In the table there are over 150,000 clones, about 80% of which are singletons. This clone has only one observation. Recruitment covered fewer than 25 US areas and drew participants whose ages spanned roughly 18 to 100 years. Recovered status in Cohort 3 required two negative PCRs, clearance, or symptom resolution. Sequencing input: PBMCs or T cells enriched from blood (not recorded which). This TCR came from a middle-aged man who had recovered from COVID-19.

CDR3 protein: CAIRGQEATNEKLFF. DNA of the CDR3: TGTGCCATCAGGGGACAGGAAGCAACTAATGAAAAACTGTTTTTT. The rearrangement joins TRBV10-3 to TRBJ1-4; 8 bases are shared with TRBD1. The germline V gene encodes CDR1 ENHRY and CDR2 SYGVKD. The CDR3 is made up of 15 amino acids. V was pared by 6 bases and J by 0 bases, with 3 bases of the junction left unmatched.